A single sample gave rise to the 22 T cell receptor beta chains below, sequenced in a study of cytotoxic CD8 clonotypes in ibrutinib-treated CLL. Sequencing was performed with immunoSEQ multiplex PCR; in TCRdb, only in-frame clones are kept and a portion is missing. The sample lists about 310,000 clones, 70% to 80% seen once, with 6.5% to 8.5% in the top ten. Sequenced here: PBMCs, sampled before ibrutinib treatment. These receptors were taken from a human donor with chronic lymphocytic leukemia.

This rearrangement joins TRBV7-8 to TRBJ2-1, with TRBD1 matching over 10 bases. V lost 5 bases and J lost 3; bases outside the gene matches: 7. The CDR3 spans 16 residues. Germline V lookup: CDR1 SGHVS, CDR2 FQNEAQ. CDR3 DNA sequence: TGTGCCAGCAGCACCTGGGACAGGGGCGACTACAATGAGCAGTTCTTC. Amino acid sequence: CASSTWDRGDYNEQFF.

The chain joins TRBV5-4 to TRBJ2-1, with D possibly TRBD2 on 6 matching bases. The V gene's germline CDR1 is SGHNT and CDR2 YYREEE (reference sequence). The CDR3 sequence is 15 residues long. Trimming took off 2 bases at V and 0 bases at J, with 9 bases between the two ends. The chain's CDR3 is CASSFAGRSYNEQFF. CDR3 DNA: TGTGCCAGCAGCTTTGCGGGGCGCTCCTACAATGAGCAGTTCTTC.

V is TRBV30 and J is TRBJ2-7, with TRBD1 as a possible D gene (6 bases). This CDR3 region has 14 residues. The V gene lost 3 bases and the J gene lost 2 bases, with 14 bases spanning the gap. Germline V gene sequence: CDR1 GTSNPN, CDR2 SVGIG (reference sequence). The CDR3 is CAWSKIQGTYEQYF. CDR3 coding DNA: TGTGCCTGGAGCAAGATTCAGGGGACCTACGAGCAGTACTTC. The entire variable domain, with the rest obtained from reference TRBV30 and TRBJ2-7, is as follows: SQTIHQWPATLVQPVGSPLSLECTVEGTSNPNLYWYRQAAGRGLQLLFYSVGIGQISSEVPQNLSASRPQDRQFILSSKKLLLSDSGFYLCAWSKIQGTYEQYFGPGTRLTVT.

The chain links TRBV7-2 to TRBJ2-7; TRBD1 or TRBD2 may be the D gene (5 bases each). The V and J ends lost 2 bases and 2 bases respectively, with 7 bases between them. CDR1 is SGHTA, CDR2 FQGNSA, per germline. This CDR3 is built from 13 residues. The CDR3 bases are TGTGCCAGCAGCTTATGGGACCCCTACGAGCAGTACTTC. Residues: CASSLWDPYEQYF.

The chain couples TRBV30 to TRBJ2-6, with TRBD2 identical over 11 bases. The CDR3 spans 19 residues. Germline trimming cut 3 bases from V and 4 bases from J; bases unmatched to any gene: 14. The germline V gene has CDR1 GTSNPN and CDR2 SVGIG (reference sequence). CDR3 sequence: CAWSATRLAGGSGANVLTF. CDR3 coding DNA: TGTGCCTGGAGCGCAACTCGGCTAGCGGGAGGTTCAGGGGCCAACGTCCTGACTTTC.

This chain joins TRBV4-2 and TRBJ2-2; D is ambiguous. Per germline, CDR1 LGHNA and CDR2 YNFKEQ. CDR3 length: 15 residues. Trimming shortened V by 5 bases and J by 0 bases, and 10 bases separated the two germline ends. The CDR3 here is CASSSLETNTGELFF. In DNA form, the CDR3 reads TGTGCCAGCAGCTCCTTGGAAACGAACACCGGGGAGCTGTTTTTT.

The J gene is TRBJ2-2, the V gene TRBV15; tentatively, D is TRBD2 (6 bases). Deletions cut 0 bases from V and 8 bases from J, with 19 bases between. Looked up from germline, CDR1 is LNHNV and CDR2 is YYDKDF (reference sequence). The CDR3 is made up of 17 amino acids. The CDR3 region is CATSRESGVRGRGELFF. The CDR3 DNA is TGTGCCACCAGCAGAGAATCAGGCGTGCGGGGCAGGGGGGAGCTGTTTTTT.

This clone showed up just a few times. This sequence joins TRBV11-3 and TRBJ2-1; 8 bases are shared with TRBD1. V lost 1 base to trimming and J lost 6 bases; unmatched junction nucleotides: 5. CDR3 length: 15 residues. Germline-derived CDR1 and CDR2 are SGHNT and YENEEA. CDR3 nucleotide sequence: TGTGCCAGCAGCTTAGGACAGGGGAGTAGCAATGAGCAGTTCTTC. Translation gives CASSLGQGSSNEQFF.

V and J are TRBV30 and TRBJ2-2; 8 positions agree with TRBD1. Trimming removed 4 bases from V and 5 bases from J; junction bases left unmatched: 15. This CDR3 is built from 17 residues. The germline V gene has CDR1 GTSNPN and CDR2 SVGIG (reference sequence). CDR3 coding DNA: TGTGCCTGGACTTTGGACAGGGTGGGAGAATTTACCGGGGAGCTGTTTTTT. Its translation is CAWTLDRVGEFTGELFF.

The V gene is TRBV2, the J gene TRBJ2-1; D may correspond to TRBD1 or TRBD2 (7 bases each). This CDR3 region has 17 residues. Germline V gene lookup returns CDR1 SNHLY and CDR2 FYNNEI. Trimming removed 6 bases at V and 9 bases at J, with 27 bases between. DNA for the CDR3: TGTGCCAGCAGCAAAGACAGGGTGGATAGCGGGCTAGGTGAGCAGTTCTTC. Translation: CASSKDRVDSGLGEQFF.

The rearrangement links TRBV19 to TRBJ1-5; the D gene is possibly TRBD1 (5 bases). Trimming removed 1 base at V and 6 bases at J, with 7 bases between. CDR3 length: 13 amino acids. The germline gives CDR1 LNHDA, CDR2 SQIVND (reference sequence). Here the CDR3 reads CASSIAGGQPQHF. CDR3 sequence (DNA): TGTGCCAGTAGTATAGCTGGGGGTCAGCCCCAGCATTTT.

The chain combines TRBV6-5 with TRBJ2-1, with TRBD2 identical over 7 bases. Per germline, CDR1 MNHEY and CDR2 SVGAGI. V lost 2 bases and J lost 6; bases outside the gene matches: 4. The CDR3 sequence is 14 residues long. CDR3 region: CASSYRLAGNEQFF. The CDR3 DNA reads TGTGCCAGCAGTTACCGACTAGCAGGCAATGAGCAGTTCTTC.

J is TRBJ2-1 and V is TRBV5-6; perhaps TRBD1 as D (6 bases). From germline, CDR1 is SGHDT and CDR2 YYEEEE. The CDR3 spans 15 residues. V lost 1 base to trimming and J lost 5 bases, with 13 bases between them. CDR3 sequence: CASSLTGSPDNEQFF. The CDR3 DNA follows: TGTGCCAGCAGCTTGACAGGGTCCCCTGACAATGAGCAGTTCTTC.

This clone turned up a few times. This chain links TRBV7-2 with TRBJ1-1; TRBD1 is a possible D gene (5 bases). Germline V CDR1 and CDR2: SGHTA, FQGNSA. The CDR3 consists of 11 residues. V was shortened by 6 bases and J by 11 bases, with 13 bases between the two germline ends. CDR3 residues: CASRGLEGAFF. CDR3 bases: TGTGCCAGCAGGGGGCTCGAGGGGGCTTTCTTT.

This chain connects TRBV27 to TRBJ2-3; 14 positions agree with TRBD2. The CDR3 has 15 residues. Germline loops: CDR1 MNHEY, CDR2 SMNVEV (reference sequence). V shed 5 bases, J shed 6 bases, and the junction held 4 bases outside the gene matches. CDR3: CASSPRTSGRDTQYF. CDR3 bases: TGTGCCAGCAGTCCCCGGACTAGCGGGAGGGATACGCAGTATTTT.

The genes are TRBV7-8 and TRBJ2-5; TRBD2 agrees at 9 bases. The length of the CDR3 is 14 residues. Unmatched junction bases numbered 5, after V lost 5 bases and J lost 4 bases. CDR1 and CDR2 from the germline V gene are SGHVS and FQNEAQ. CDR3 bases: TGTGCCAGCAGCACCCGCGGGAGGGGAGAGACCCAGTACTTC. This gives the protein CASSTRGRGETQYF.

This chain connects TRBV30 to TRBJ2-7; tentative D call: TRBD2 (6 bases). This CDR3 is built from 14 residues. CDR1 is GTSNPN and CDR2 is SVGIG in the germline V gene (reference sequence). V gave up 6 bases and J gave up 4 bases, with 19 bases separating them. The chain's CDR3 is CACGNRGGNYEQYF. The CDR3 DNA sequence: TGTGCCTGTGGGAATAGGGGAGGTAATTACGAGCAGTACTTC.

The gene calls are TRBV9 and TRBJ2-3; 8 bases are shared with TRBD1. Germline values: CDR1 SGDLS, CDR2 YYNGEE. Trimming cost V 4 bases and J 0 bases; bases outside gene matches: 7. This CDR3 is 16 amino acids long. CDR3 sequence (DNA): TGTGCCAGCAGCCCCCGACAGGGGCAAAGCACAGATACGCAGTATTTT. This translates into CASSPRQGQSTDTQYF.

This chain joins TRBV7-6 and TRBJ2-2, with a tentative D call TRBD1 (5 bases). Per germline, CDR1 SGHVS and CDR2 FNYEAQ. This CDR3 has 15 residues. Trimming left V 5 bases short and J 1 base short, with 11 bases between. CDR3 sequence (DNA): TGTGCCAGCAGCCACCTCAGGGAGAACACCGGGGAGCTGTTTTTT. This translates into CASSHLRENTGELFF.

The sample holds a few counts of this clone. V and J are TRBV5-1 and TRBJ1-5; TRBD1 matches 10 bases. Germline CDR1 SGHRS, CDR2 YFSETQ. The length of the CDR3 is 15 residues. Unmatched junction bases numbered 7, after V lost 4 bases and J lost 6 bases. The DNA of the CDR3 is TGCGCCAGCAGCATGACAGGGGGCTCTTCTCAGCCCCAGCATTTT. Encoded protein: CASSMTGGSSQPQHF.

This clone was seen more than once but under ten times. CDR3 bases: TGTGCCAGCAGCTTTTTAGGAGGCTATGGCTACACCTTC. Protein: CASSFLGGYGYTF. The chain joins TRBV7-2 to TRBJ1-2; D ambiguous. V was pared by 3 bases and J by 4 bases, with 9 bases between. The germline V gene has CDR1 SGHTA and CDR2 FQGNSA. CDR3 size: 13 residues.

This clone was detected a few times. This sequence joins TRBV14 and TRBJ2-7; 8 bases align to TRBD1. The CDR3 covers 13 residues. Germline V lookup: CDR1 SGHDN, CDR2 FVKESK. Trimming at V came to 6 bases and at J to 0 bases, leaving 1 base not matched to a gene. The CDR3 loop is CASRDRASYEQYF. The CDR3 DNA sequence: TGTGCCAGCAGGGACAGGGCCTCCTACGAGCAGTACTTC. Variable domain in full (rest from reference TRBV14 and TRBJ2-7): EAGVTQFPSHSVIEKGQTVTLRCDPISGHDNLYWYRRVMGKEIKFLLHFVKESKQDESGMPNNRFLAERTGGTYSTLKVQPAELEDSGVYFCASRDRASYEQYFGPGTRLTVT.